The 31 T cell receptor beta chains presented below share a single source sample, sequenced in a study of T cell changes during pregnancy in multiple sclerosis (dated by TCRdb to about 2019). Library method: the immunoSEQ multiplex PCR assay. Drawn from immuneACCESS, this table holds only the in-frame rearrangements with V and J called that TCRdb kept. Clones are partly lost; checked studies trace under half to an unresolved V gene and leave the rest unexplained. This sample has approximately 80,000 clones in its table, and about 94% of those were observed once. The ten largest clones represent roughly 2.5% of the sample. The material sequenced was peripheral blood, taken in the third trimester of pregnancy. Source of these receptors: a female donor with multiple sclerosis, enrolled in a pregnancy study.

This clone is a singleton in its sample. The V call is TRBV4-1, the J call TRBJ2-7, with 14 bases identical to TRBD2. Germline CDR1 reads MGHRA; CDR2 reads YSYEKL. The CDR3 is 16 residues long. Losses at the gene ends were 4 bases for V and 2 bases for J; bases not matched to a gene: 4. CDR3 nucleotide sequence: TGCGCCAGCAGCCCCAGGACTAGCGGGGGGCCCTACGAGCAGTACTTC. Translation: CASSPRTSGGPYEQYF.

The J gene is TRBJ1-3, the V gene TRBV5-6; D call uncertain. Between the trimmed V and J ends, which lost 4 bases and 0 bases, there was a span of 14 bases. The germline CDR1 and CDR2 sequences are SGHDT and YYEEEE. CDR3 length equals 16 residues. CDR3 sequence: CASSAYQAISGNTIYF. In DNA, the CDR3 is TGTGCCAGCAGCGCCTATCAAGCCATCTCTGGAAACACCATATATTTT.

The chain joins TRBV7-9 to TRBJ1-4; TRBD1 aligns across 7 bases. The CDR3 loop spans 13 amino acids. Per the germline V gene, CDR1 is SEHNR and CDR2 is FQNEAQ (reference sequence). V lost 5 bases and J lost 8; bases outside the gene matches: 5. The CDR3 reads CASSPGGSEKLFF. CDR3 sequence (DNA): TGTGCCAGCAGCCCAGGGGGGAGCGAAAAACTGTTTTTT.

This chain connects TRBV5-4 to TRBJ2-2, with a possible D match to TRBD1 (6 bases). The CDR3 extends over 16 amino acids. Between the trimmed V and J ends, which lost 3 bases and 0 bases, there was a span of 12 bases. Germline V gene data show CDR1 as SGHNT and CDR2 as YYREEE (reference sequence). The CDR3 is CASSSTGRSNTGELFF. The CDR3, as DNA: TGTGCCAGCAGCTCGACAGGTAGATCGAACACCGGGGAGCTGTTTTTT. The entire variable domain, with the rest obtained from reference TRBV5-4 and TRBJ2-2, is as follows: ETGVTQSPTHLIKTRGQQVTLRCSSQSGHNTVSWYQQALGQGPQFIFQYYREEENGRGNFPPRFSGLQFPNYSSELNVNALELDDSALYLCASSSTGRSNTGELFFGEGSRLTVL.

V and J are TRBV7-9 and TRBJ2-3, with D maybe TRBD2 (5 bases). Trimming left V 7 bases short and J 0 bases short, with 5 bases between. This CDR3 spans 12 amino acids. The germline gives CDR1 SEHNR, CDR2 FQNEAQ (reference sequence). CDR3 nucleotides: TGTGCCAGCACGGGGAGCACAGATACGCAGTATTTT. The encoded protein is CASTGSTDTQYF.

V usage is TRBV5-1 and J usage is TRBJ2-7; perhaps TRBD1 as D (6 bases). This CDR3 contains 15 residues. V was pared by 5 bases and J by 1 base, with 16 bases between. The germline V gene has CDR1 SGHRS and CDR2 YFSETQ. CDR3 sequence reads: CASSYTGQSSYEQYF. DNA of the CDR3: TGCGCCAGCAGTTACACCGGACAGTCATCCTACGAGCAGTACTTC. The full variable domain, in which reference TRBV5-1 and TRBJ2-7 provide the parts outside the CDR3, is KAGVTQTPRYLIKTRGQQVTLSCSPISGHRSVSWYQQTPGQGLQFLFEYFSETQRNKGNFPGRFSGRQFSNSRSEMNVSTLELGDSALYLCASSYTGQSSYEQYFGPGTRLTVT.

This chain uses TRBV6-5 with TRBJ1-4; no clear D. The CDR3 runs to 15 residues. Per the germline V gene, CDR1 is MNHEY and CDR2 is SVGAGI. Trimming removed 4 bases at V and 3 bases at J, with 12 bases between. The CDR3, as DNA: TGTGCCAGCAGTTCAAACAGCGGATCTAATGAAAAACTGTTTTTT. Its protein product is CASSSNSGSNEKLFF.

The chain is built from TRBV10-3 and TRBJ2-2; tentatively, D is TRBD1 (5 bases). CDR1 ENHRY and CDR2 SYGVKD come from the germline V gene. The CDR3 consists of 16 residues. V lost 4 bases, J lost 0 bases, and 12 bases lay in between. Here the CDR3 reads CAISGRQHANTGELFF. Written as DNA, the CDR3 is TGTGCCATCAGTGGCCGACAGCACGCGAACACCGGGGAGCTGTTTTTT.

The V and J genes are TRBV7-9 and TRBJ1-2; 7 bases map to TRBD1. The CDR3 consists of 12 residues. Germline values: CDR1 SEHNR, CDR2 FQNEAQ (reference sequence). The V segment lost 5 bases and the J segment 6 bases; nucleotides outside the gene matches: 3. CDR3 DNA sequence: TGTGCCAGCAGCCTGGACAGGAATGGCTACACCTTC. Amino acid sequence: CASSLDRNGYTF.

The chain has TRBV7-2 and TRBJ2-3; 7 bases fit TRBD1. Looked up from germline, CDR1 is SGHTA and CDR2 is FQGNSA. With 5 bases clipped from V and 5 bases from J, the junction kept 1 base outside the gene matches. The CDR3 spans 12 residues. The CDR3 bases are TGTGCCAGCAGCGCAGGGGGAGATACGCAGTATTTT. Protein sequence: CASSAGGDTQYF.

This chain connects TRBV6-1 to TRBJ1-3, with D perhaps matching TRBD1 (5 bases). This CDR3 is built from 15 residues. Germline lookup yields CDR1 MNHNS and CDR2 SASEGT. Deletions cut 8 bases from V and 0 bases from J, with 14 bases between. The CDR3 region has the DNA TGTGCCAGCCGCCCGACAGCCTTCTCTGGAAACACCATATATTTT. It codes for CASRPTAFSGNTIYF.

The rearrangement joins TRBV15 to TRBJ1-3, with 7 nucleotides matching TRBD1. The germline V gene has CDR1 LNHNV and CDR2 YYDKDF (reference sequence). Trimming removed 0 bases from V and 6 bases from J; junction bases left unmatched: 5. This CDR3 is 15 amino acids long. CDR3 bases: TGTGCCACCAGCAGAGACAGGGGGAAATCAAACACCATATATTTT. Translation: CATSRDRGKSNTIYF.

This chain uses TRBV18 with TRBJ2-1, with 9 bases matching TRBD2. The CDR3 is 17 residues long. V dropped 3 bases and J dropped 9; count of bases not matched to a gene: 15. CDR1 and CDR2 (germline): KGHSH, LQKENI. The CDR3 sequence is CASSPLTGGGAYGEQFF. CDR3 nucleotide sequence: TGTGCCAGCTCACCCCTTACTGGCGGGGGGGCATATGGTGAGCAGTTCTTC. Based on the CDR3 plus reference TRBV18 and TRBJ2-1, the full variable domain is NAGVMQNPRHLVRRRGQEARLRCSPMKGHSHVYWYRQLPEEGLKFMVYLQKENIIDESGMPKERFSAEFPKEGPSILRIQQVVRGDSAAYFCASSPLTGGGAYGEQFFGPGTRLTVL.

V usage is TRBV5-4 and J usage is TRBJ2-7; D is unresolved. The CDR3 runs 11 residues. Trimming took off 3 bases at V and 2 bases at J, with 3 bases between the two ends. Germline V gene data show CDR1 as SGHNT and CDR2 as YYREEE (reference sequence). The CDR3 here is CASSSTYEQYF. CDR3 in DNA: TGTGCCAGCAGCTCTACCTACGAGCAGTACTTC. The entire variable domain, with the rest obtained from reference TRBV5-4 and TRBJ2-7, is as follows: ETGVTQSPTHLIKTRGQQVTLRCSSQSGHNTVSWYQQALGQGPQFIFQYYREEENGRGNFPPRFSGLQFPNYSSELNVNALELDDSALYLCASSSTYEQYFGPGTRLTVT.

In this sample, this clone turned up once. The genes are TRBV5-4 and TRBJ1-2; possibly TRBD1 for D (5 bases). CDR3 length equals 13 residues. Trimming cost V 6 bases and J 7 bases, with 16 bases left between them. Germline V gives CDR1 SGHNT, CDR2 YYREEE (reference sequence). The CDR3 here is CASTPGEGLGYTF. For the CDR3, the DNA is TGTGCCAGCACCCCGGGGGAGGGGCTTGGCTACACCTTC.

The chain links TRBV13 to TRBJ2-1, with 9 bases fitting TRBD1. The CDR3 covers 16 residues. From germline, CDR1 is PRHDT and CDR2 FYEKMQ (reference sequence). J lost 7 bases, V lost 5 bases, and 12 bases had no gene match. The chain's CDR3 is CASSLLGTGSRNEQFF. The CDR3 DNA reads TGTGCCAGCAGCCTCCTAGGGACAGGGAGCAGGAATGAGCAGTTCTTC.

The chain has TRBV7-8 and TRBJ2-2; D not certain. The CDR3 covers 15 residues. Germline V gene lookup returns CDR1 SGHVS and CDR2 FQNEAQ. Trimming pared 5 bases from V and 3 bases from J, leaving 13 bases between. DNA of the CDR3: TGTGCCAGCAGCACAAAGAGACTGTACACCGGGGAGCTGTTTTTT. Translation: CASSTKRLYTGELFF.

The chain recombines TRBV6-5 with TRBJ1-1, with D perhaps matching TRBD1 (6 bases). The V and J ends lost 0 bases and 1 base respectively, with 12 bases between them. Germline CDR1 is MNHEY and CDR2 is SVGAGI. The CDR3 length is 16 residues. CDR3 in DNA: TGTGCCAGCAGTTACTCGAAGGGACACCGGAACACTGAAGCTTTCTTT. This translates into CASSYSKGHRNTEAFF.

This chain links TRBV7-9 with TRBJ2-7; 7 bases map to TRBD1. From germline, CDR1 is SEHNR and CDR2 FQNEAQ (reference sequence). The junction had 1 base not matched to a gene; V was cut back by 0 bases and J by 2 bases. This CDR3 has 14 residues. The CDR3 region has the DNA TGTGCCAGCAGCTTAGCGGGGACAGCCTACGAGCAGTACTTC. Its protein is CASSLAGTAYEQYF.

This clone was counted at least ten times. The CDR3 DNA reads TGTGCCAGCACCGGATGGGACAGTAGTGGCTACACCTTC. The encoded protein is CASTGWDSSGYTF. The chain links TRBV7-6 to TRBJ1-2; 7 nucleotides match TRBD1. J was trimmed by 7 bases and V by 7 bases; bases with no gene match: 9. Germline CDR1 reads SGHVS; CDR2 reads FNYEAQ. CDR3 length: 13 amino acids.

V and J are TRBV30 and TRBJ1-6; 10 bases match TRBD1. The CDR3 is 15 amino acids. Trimming at V came to 4 bases and at J to 6 bases, leaving 6 bases not matched to a gene. CDR1 is GTSNPN and CDR2 is SVGIG in the germline V gene (reference sequence). The CDR3 sequence is CAWTKTGGGNSPLHF. The CDR3 region has the DNA TGTGCCTGGACCAAGACAGGGGGCGGTAATTCACCCCTCCACTTT.

The chain links TRBV5-1 to TRBJ2-7, with 7 bases that match TRBD1. Germline-derived CDR1 and CDR2 are SGHRS and YFSETQ. The CDR3 consists of 13 residues. With 9 bases clipped from V and 3 bases from J, the junction kept 9 bases outside the gene matches. Written as DNA, the CDR3 is TGCGCCATCCCGGGACAGCCTTTCTACGAGCAGTACTTC. This gives the protein CAIPGQPFYEQYF.

V gene TRBV2 combines with J gene TRBJ1-2; 7 bases align to TRBD1. The CDR3 consists of 16 residues. From germline, CDR1 is SNHLY and CDR2 FYNNEI. The J segment lost 2 bases and the V segment lost 6 bases, leaving 12 bases of the junction unmatched. The CDR3 protein is CASRLRTGSVNYGYTF. Here the CDR3 DNA reads TGTGCCAGCAGACTAAGGACAGGTTCTGTCAACTATGGCTACACCTTC.

V usage is TRBV2 and J usage is TRBJ1-5; 7 bases fit TRBD1. The CDR3 is 14 amino acids. In germline, CDR1 is SNHLY, CDR2 FYNNEI. Losses at the gene ends were 3 bases for V and 2 bases for J; bases not matched to a gene: 1. CDR3 protein: CASSDQGGNQPQHF. DNA of the CDR3: TGTGCCAGCAGTGATCAGGGGGGCAATCAGCCCCAGCATTTT.

This clone was picked up a small number of times. The V call is TRBV28, the J call TRBJ1-5; tentative D call: TRBD1 (5 bases). V was cut by 3 bases and J by 4 bases, with 13 bases left in between. Germline V lookup: CDR1 MDHEN, CDR2 SYDVKM. This CDR3 region has 15 residues. CDR3 coding DNA: TGTGCCAGCAGTTTTGGGCAGGGAAAAAATCAGCCCCAGCATTTT. Encoded protein: CASSFGQGKNQPQHF.

The chain employs TRBV2 and TRBJ2-3; 8 nucleotides agree with TRBD2. This CDR3 has 16 residues. V trimming: 1 base; J trimming: 3 bases; junction bases outside the gene matches: 6. CDR1 and CDR2 from the germline V gene are SNHLY and FYNNEI. CDR3 DNA: TGTGCCAGCAGTGAAGTCGTGGCGGGGGGTACAGATACGCAGTATTTT. Residues: CASSEVVAGGTDTQYF.

J is TRBJ2-7 and V is TRBV27; D is undetermined. The germline V gene encodes CDR1 MNHEY and CDR2 SMNVEV (reference sequence). V lost 3 bases and J 5 bases, leaving 11 bases between the germline ends. This CDR3 contains 13 residues. This chain's CDR3 is CASSFSLDHEQYF. CDR3 coding DNA: TGTGCCAGCAGTTTTTCTCTAGATCACGAGCAGTACTTC.

The chain joins TRBV29-1 to TRBJ1-1, with a possible D match to TRBD1 (6 bases). Trimming stripped 6 bases from V and 6 bases from J, with 11 bases between. The CDR3 spans 11 residues. In germline, CDR1 is SQVTM, CDR2 ANQGSEA. CDR3 amino acids: CSVDSNSEAFF. CDR3 DNA: TGCAGCGTGGACAGCAACTCTGAAGCTTTCTTT.

V is TRBV10-2 and J is TRBJ2-7; D is perhaps TRBD2 (7 bases). Germline V gives CDR1 WSHSY, CDR2 SAAADI. The length of the CDR3 is 14 residues. V was pared by 7 bases and J by 3 bases, with 16 bases between. The CDR3 spells CASTPPGGSYEQYF. In nucleotides, the CDR3 is TGCGCCAGCACCCCCCCGGGGGGCAGCTACGAGCAGTACTTC.

CDR3 bases: TGTGCCAGTAGCGGGATCTCACCGGAGACCCAGTACTTC. Protein sequence: CASSGISPETQYF. This chain uses TRBV19 with TRBJ2-5; possibly TRBD2 for D (5 bases). V was clipped by 6 bases and J by 5 bases, with 13 bases between them. The CDR3 has 13 residues. The germline gives CDR1 LNHDA, CDR2 SQIVND (reference sequence). The variable domain in full, completed from reference TRBV19 and TRBJ2-5, reads DGGITQSPKYLFRKEGQNVTLSCEQNLNHDAMYWYRQDPGQGLRLIYYSQIVNDFQKGDIAEGYSVSREKKESFPLTVTSAQKNPTAFYLCASSGISPETQYFGPGTRLLVL.

The chain is built from TRBV19 and TRBJ2-2; 7 bases are shared with TRBD1. Germline trimming cut 1 base from V and 1 base from J; bases unmatched to any gene: 0. Germline CDR1 LNHDA, CDR2 SQIVND (reference sequence). The CDR3 length is 15 residues. The CDR3 region is CASSIGQGNTGELFF. CDR3 sequence (DNA): TGTGCCAGTAGTATAGGACAGGGGAACACCGGGGAGCTGTTTTTT. Combining the CDR3 with reference TRBV19 and TRBJ2-2 gives the whole variable domain DGGITQSPKYLFRKEGQNVTLSCEQNLNHDAMYWYRQDPGQGLRLIYYSQIVNDFQKGDIAEGYSVSREKKESFPLTVTSAQKNPTAFYLCASSIGQGNTGELFFGEGSRLTVL.